This T cell receptor beta chain was sequenced in a study of CD8+CD57+ T cells in acquired aplastic anemia. Overall study context: Each DNA sample taken from sorted CD4+ and CD8+ cells came to about 3 ug on average. Findings and limits, study-wide: Researchers report that twenty-nine CD8+ CDR3 sequences appeared in both patients and controls.

Germline V gene lookup returns CDR1 LNHNV and CDR2 YYDKDF (reference sequence). Trimming removed 0 bases at V and 9 bases at J, with 15 bases between. The CDR3 is made up of 14 amino acids. By flow cytometry, patients selected for sequencing had shown an expansion of CD8+CD57+ cells. This clonotype was recorded a few times. The antigen remains undetermined. TCR beta VDJ and CDR3 profiling used genomic DNA as template. MiXCR was run by TCRdb on the reads, yielding one entry per CDR3 protein. The sample lists about 170,000 distinct CDR3 sequences, roughly 48% occurring once. The TCR originated in a human donor with aplastic anemia. The material sequenced was sorted CD4+, CD8+, or CD8+CD57+ T cells (not recorded which) from PBMCs. The rearrangement joins TRBV15 to TRBJ2-7; D may correspond to TRBD1 or TRBD2 (6 bases each). CDR3 sequence reads: CATSREMGGQGQYF. As DNA, the CDR3 is TGTGCCACCAGCAGAGAGATGGGGGGACAAGGGCAGTACTTC. Filled out from reference TRBV15 and TRBJ2-7, the complete variable domain reads DAMVIQNPRYQVTQFGKPVTLSCSQTLNHNVMYWYQQKSSQAPKLLFHYYDKDFNNEADTPDNFQSRRPNTSFCFLDIRSPGLGDTAMYLCATSREMGGQGQYFGPGTRLTVT.